This T cell receptor (beta chain) was identified during a study of blood T cells in healthy people across ages. Study information: About one barcoded TCR beta cDNA was captured per two T cells.

Comment on this clonotype: The antigen is not known.

Per-sample PBMC isolation yielded at least 7 million cells. PCR was performed a second time for roughly 7 to 12 cycles using a sample-barcoded 5' primer and a J-beta primer mix. TCRdb passed the 5' RACE reads through MiXCR, listing each CDR3 protein once. The sample has some 880,000 distinct CDR3 sequences; about 37% are singletons. This CDR3 contains 17 residues. CDR1 is MNHNS, CDR2 SASEGT, per germline. V was shortened by 2 bases and J by 5 bases, with 19 bases between the two germline ends. Study-wide findings and caveats: The long-lived group displayed more naive CD4+ cells, plus higher diversity, than the aged donors did.

Material: blood. The TCR sequence derives from a man aged 18 to 29 in good health. This rearrangement joins TRBV6-1 to TRBJ2-4; a weak D match, TRBD2 (7 bases). CDR3 bases: TGTGCCAGCAGTGAACTGTTAAGGGGGGGGGCAGAAAACATTCAGTACTTC. Translation: CASSELLRGGAENIQYF.